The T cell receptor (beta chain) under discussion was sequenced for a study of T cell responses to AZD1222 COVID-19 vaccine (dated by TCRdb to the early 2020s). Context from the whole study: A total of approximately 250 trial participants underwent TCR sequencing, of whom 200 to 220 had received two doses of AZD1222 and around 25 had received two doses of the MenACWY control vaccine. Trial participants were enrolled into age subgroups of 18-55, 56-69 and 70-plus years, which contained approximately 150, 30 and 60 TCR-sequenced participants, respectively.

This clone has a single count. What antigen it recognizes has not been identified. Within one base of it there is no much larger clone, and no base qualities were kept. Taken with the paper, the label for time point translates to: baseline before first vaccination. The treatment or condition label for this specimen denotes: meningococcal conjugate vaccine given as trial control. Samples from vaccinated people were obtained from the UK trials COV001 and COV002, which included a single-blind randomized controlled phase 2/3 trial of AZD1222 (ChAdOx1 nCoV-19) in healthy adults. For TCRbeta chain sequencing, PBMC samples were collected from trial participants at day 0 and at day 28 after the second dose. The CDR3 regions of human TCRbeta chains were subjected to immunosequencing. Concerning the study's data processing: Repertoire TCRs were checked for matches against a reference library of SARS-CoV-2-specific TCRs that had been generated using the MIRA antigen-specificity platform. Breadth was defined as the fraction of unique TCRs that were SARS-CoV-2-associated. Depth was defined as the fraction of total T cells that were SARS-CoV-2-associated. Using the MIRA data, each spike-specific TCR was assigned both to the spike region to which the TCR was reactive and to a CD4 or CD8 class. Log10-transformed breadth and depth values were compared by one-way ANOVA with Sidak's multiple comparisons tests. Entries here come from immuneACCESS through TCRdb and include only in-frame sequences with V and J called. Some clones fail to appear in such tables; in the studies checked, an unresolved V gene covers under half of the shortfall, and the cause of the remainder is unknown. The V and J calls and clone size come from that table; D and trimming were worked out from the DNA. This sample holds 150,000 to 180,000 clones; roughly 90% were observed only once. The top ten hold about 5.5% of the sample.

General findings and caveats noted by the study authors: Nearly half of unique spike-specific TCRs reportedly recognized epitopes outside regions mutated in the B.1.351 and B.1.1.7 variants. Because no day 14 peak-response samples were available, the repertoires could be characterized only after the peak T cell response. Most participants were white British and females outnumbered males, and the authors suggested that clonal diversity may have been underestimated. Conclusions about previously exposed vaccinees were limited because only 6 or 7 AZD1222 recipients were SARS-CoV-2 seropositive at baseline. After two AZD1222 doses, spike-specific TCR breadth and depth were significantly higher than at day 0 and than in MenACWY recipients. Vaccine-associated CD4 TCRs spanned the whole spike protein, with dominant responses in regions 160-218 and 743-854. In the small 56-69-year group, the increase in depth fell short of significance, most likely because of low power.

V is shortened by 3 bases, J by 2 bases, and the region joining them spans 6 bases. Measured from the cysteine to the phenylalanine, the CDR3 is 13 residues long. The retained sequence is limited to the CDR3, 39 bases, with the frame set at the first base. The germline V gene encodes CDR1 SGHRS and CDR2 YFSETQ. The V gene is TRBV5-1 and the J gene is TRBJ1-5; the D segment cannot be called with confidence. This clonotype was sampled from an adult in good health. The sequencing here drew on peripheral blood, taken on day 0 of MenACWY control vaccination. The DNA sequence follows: TGCGCCAGCAGCTCGGACGGCAATCAGCCCCAGCATTTT. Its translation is CASSSDGNQPQHF. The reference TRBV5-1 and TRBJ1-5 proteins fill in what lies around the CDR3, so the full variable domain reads KAGVTQTPRYLIKTRGQQVTLSCSPISGHRSVSWYQQTPGQGLQFLFEYFSETQRNKGNFPGRFSGRQFSNSRSEMNVSTLELGDSALYLCASSSDGNQPQHFGDGTRLSIL.